The T cell receptor beta chain described here comes from a study of blood T cell repertoires in COVID-19. Sequencing was performed with immunoSEQ multiplex PCR; in TCRdb, only in-frame clones are kept and a portion is missing. Seen here are approximately 300,000 clones, 75% to 95% observed once, and the top ten hold approximately 7.5%. The receptor was derived from a woman in her twenties or thirties with COVID-19, enrolled during active disease. Sequenced material: peripheral blood.

The chain's CDR3 is CSASDPTGGDEKLFF. The CDR3 nucleotides read TGCAGTGCTAGTGACCCGACAGGGGGGGACGAAAAACTGTTTTTT. The chain carries TRBV20-1 and TRBJ1-4; 9 bases are a match to TRBD1. Germline assignment: CDR1 DFQATT and CDR2 SNEGSKA (reference sequence). Trimming took 3 bases from V and 8 from J; bases not matched to a gene: 10. CDR3 size: 15 residues.